Sequencing of this T cell receptor (beta chain) was carried out in a study of blood T cell repertoires in COVID-19. The overall study: The United States, Italy and Spain were the sources of the acute and convalescent COVID-19 samples.

V lost 6 bases to trimming and J lost 1 base, with 7 bases between them. Germline loops: CDR1 SNHLY, CDR2 FYNNEI. This CDR3 has 13 residues. Authors' analysis steps: Estimates of nucleated cell counts were drawn from the amplification of reference gene primers. TCRdb keeps only in-frame clones here, not all; method: immunoSEQ multiplex PCR. V, J and clone size are those of that table, while D and trimming were read from the DNA. Among about 100,000 clones listed, around 87% were seen once. This chain uses TRBV2 with TRBJ1-3; a possible D gene is TRBD1 (5 bases). The sequencing sample was made of peripheral blood. This sequence originates from a human donor in a cohort sampled during active COVID-19. The CDR3 DNA reads as TGTGCCAGCAGCCAGGGTTCTGGAAACACCATATATTTT. Translated, it gives CASSQGSGNTIYF.